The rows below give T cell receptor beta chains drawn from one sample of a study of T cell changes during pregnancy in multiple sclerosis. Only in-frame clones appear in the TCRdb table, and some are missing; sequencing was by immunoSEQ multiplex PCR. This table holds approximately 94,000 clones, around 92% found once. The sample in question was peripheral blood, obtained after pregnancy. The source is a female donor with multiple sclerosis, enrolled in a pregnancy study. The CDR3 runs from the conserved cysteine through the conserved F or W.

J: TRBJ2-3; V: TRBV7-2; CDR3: CASAARAAGGHTQYF
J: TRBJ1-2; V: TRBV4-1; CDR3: CASSQPTGNGYTF
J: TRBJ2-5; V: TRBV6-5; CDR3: CASTLLQGYETQYF
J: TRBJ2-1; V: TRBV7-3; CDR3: CASSLSLLSSYNEQFF
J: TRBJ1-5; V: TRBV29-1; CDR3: CSVSTEYSNQPQHF
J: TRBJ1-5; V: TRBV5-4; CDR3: CASSLDRVNQPQHF
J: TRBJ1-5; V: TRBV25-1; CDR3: CASSEGTWSNQPQHF
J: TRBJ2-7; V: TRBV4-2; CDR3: CASSHVRDRGRQYF
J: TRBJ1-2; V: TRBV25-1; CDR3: CASSDPLDRGGGYTF
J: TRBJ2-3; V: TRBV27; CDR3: CASSSLASSSTDTQYF
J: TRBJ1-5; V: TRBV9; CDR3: CASSVEGTGQGAGQPQHF
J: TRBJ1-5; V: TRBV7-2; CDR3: CASSTRQGQPQHF
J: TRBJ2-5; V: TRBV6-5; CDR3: CASSYAGTRSQETQYF
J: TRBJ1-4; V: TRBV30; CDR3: CAWSVNLNWEKLFF
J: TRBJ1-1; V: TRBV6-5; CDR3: CASSYLRTGGDTEAFF
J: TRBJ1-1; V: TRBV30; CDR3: CAWSVAGSPNTEAFF
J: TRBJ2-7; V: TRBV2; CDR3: CASTGTSGTYEQYF
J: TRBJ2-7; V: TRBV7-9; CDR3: CASSLRGNTDEQYF
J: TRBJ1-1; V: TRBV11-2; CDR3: CASSLVGENTEAFF
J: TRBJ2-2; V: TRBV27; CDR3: CASSLYAGGNTGELFF
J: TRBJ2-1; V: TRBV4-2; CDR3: CASSQELAGAAYNEQFF
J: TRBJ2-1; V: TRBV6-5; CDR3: CASSRLGSGYNEQFF
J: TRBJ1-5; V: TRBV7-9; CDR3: CASSLGLDQPQHF
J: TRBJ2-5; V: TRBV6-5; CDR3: CASSYSGRGRETQYF
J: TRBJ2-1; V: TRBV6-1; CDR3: CASSGRTGWNEQFF
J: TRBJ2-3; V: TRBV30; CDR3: CAWSRRGEGADTQYF
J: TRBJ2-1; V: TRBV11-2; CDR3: CASSLVLAGGNDEQFF
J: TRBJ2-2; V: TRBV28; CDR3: CASSLGTRNTGELFF
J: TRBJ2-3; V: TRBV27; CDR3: CASSLGGSRTDTQYF
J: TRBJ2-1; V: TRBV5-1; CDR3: CASSLEAGFDEQFF
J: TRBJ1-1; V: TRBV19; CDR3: CASSFTTGVTEAFF
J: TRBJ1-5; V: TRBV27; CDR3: CASSLRGSNQPQHF
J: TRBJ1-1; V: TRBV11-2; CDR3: CASSLTHTGRTEAFF
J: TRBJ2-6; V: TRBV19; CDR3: CASSSQGTGANVLTF
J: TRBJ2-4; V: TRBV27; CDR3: CASSLGWREGTGLAKNIQYF
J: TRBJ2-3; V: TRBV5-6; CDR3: CASSSLDTQYF
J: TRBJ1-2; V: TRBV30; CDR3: CAWSVSGGSSYGYTF
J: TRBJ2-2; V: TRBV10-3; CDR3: CATRTPRVPTGELFF
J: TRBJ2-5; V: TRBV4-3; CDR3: CASSQEAQGKETQYF
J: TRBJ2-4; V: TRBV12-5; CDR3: CASGRGELAKNIQYF
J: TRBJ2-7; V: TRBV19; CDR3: CASKTGAPYEQYF
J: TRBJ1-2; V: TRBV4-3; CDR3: CASSQHGGSGFFNYGYTF
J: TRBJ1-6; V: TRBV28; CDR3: CASRRQGGNSPLHF
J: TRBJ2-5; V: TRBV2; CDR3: CASRGSGGATSQYF
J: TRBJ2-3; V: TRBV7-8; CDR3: CASSFRSRQGASTDTQYF
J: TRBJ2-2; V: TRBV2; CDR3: CASTGTTLNTGELFF
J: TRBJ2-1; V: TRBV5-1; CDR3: CASSLVGRGGGREQFF
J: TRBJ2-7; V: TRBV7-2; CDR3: CASSLALLGPIEQYF
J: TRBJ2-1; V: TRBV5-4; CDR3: CASSGAGGKGNEQFF
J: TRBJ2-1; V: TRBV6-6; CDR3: CASSPPGEAVNEQFF
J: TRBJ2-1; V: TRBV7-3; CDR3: CASSPTRLAGANEQFF
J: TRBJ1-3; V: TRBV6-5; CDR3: CASSPPGQGNTIYF
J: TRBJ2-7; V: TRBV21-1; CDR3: CASRRFRRLTYSYEQYF
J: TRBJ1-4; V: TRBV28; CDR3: CASSSPTGDEKLFF
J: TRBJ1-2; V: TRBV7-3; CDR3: CASRPGDSYGYTF
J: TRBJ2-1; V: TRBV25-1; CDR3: CASSRHSDRLKGTQFF
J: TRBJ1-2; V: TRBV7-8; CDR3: CASSFGGARGYTF
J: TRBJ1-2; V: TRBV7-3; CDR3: CASSPTGTGAYGYTF
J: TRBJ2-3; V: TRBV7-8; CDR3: CASSLASGVSTDTQYF